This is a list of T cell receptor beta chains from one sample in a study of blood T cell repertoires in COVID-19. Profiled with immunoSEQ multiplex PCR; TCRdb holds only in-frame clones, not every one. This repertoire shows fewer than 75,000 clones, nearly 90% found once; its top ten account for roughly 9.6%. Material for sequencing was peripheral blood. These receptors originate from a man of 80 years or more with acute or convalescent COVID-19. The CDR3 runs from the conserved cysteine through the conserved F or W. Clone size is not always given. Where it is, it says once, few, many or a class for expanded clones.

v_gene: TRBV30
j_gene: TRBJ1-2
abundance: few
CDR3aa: CAWTGGYGYTF

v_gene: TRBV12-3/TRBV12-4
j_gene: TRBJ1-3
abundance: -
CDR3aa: CASGSGSGNTIYF

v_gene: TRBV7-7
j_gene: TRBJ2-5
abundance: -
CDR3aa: CASSFTVWETQYF

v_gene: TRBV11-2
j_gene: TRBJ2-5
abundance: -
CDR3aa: CASSLGRSGETQYF

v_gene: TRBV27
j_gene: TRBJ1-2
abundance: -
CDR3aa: CASSLSEGARHTF

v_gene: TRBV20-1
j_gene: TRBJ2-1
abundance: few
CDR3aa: CSARGSEQFF

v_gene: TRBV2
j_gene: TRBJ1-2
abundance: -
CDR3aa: CASSEMDRATGYTF

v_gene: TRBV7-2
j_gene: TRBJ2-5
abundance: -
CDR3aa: CASSLGLGGQETQYF

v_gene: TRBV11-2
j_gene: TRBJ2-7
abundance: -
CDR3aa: CASSLYYEQYF

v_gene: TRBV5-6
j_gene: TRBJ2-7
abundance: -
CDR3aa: CASSQRRVSIDEQYF

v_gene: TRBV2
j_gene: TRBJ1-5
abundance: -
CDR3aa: CASSVEGLNQPQHF

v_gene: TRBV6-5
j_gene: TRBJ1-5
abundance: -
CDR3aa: CASSYTGTSLLLHF

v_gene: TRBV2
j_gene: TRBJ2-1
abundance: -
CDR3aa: CASRDTGGIIRAYNEQFF

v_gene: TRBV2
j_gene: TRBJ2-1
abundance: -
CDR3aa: CASSGSVNNEQFF

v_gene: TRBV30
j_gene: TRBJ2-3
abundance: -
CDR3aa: CARQKGQGPDTQYF

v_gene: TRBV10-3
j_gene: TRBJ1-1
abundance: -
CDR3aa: CAIIPTGGVRAFF

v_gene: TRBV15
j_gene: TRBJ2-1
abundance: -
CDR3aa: CATSGLTSGPYNEQFF

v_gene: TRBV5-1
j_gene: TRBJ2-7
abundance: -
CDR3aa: CASSLEAGGPYEQYF

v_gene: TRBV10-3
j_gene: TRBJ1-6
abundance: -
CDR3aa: CAITRDLNSPLHF

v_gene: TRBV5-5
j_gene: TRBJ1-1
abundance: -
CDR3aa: CASSFGQMNTEAFF

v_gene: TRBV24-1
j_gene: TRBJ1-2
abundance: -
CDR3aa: CATKLGPDDSKRGYGYTF

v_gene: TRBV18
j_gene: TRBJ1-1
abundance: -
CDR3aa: CASSPPTGGSTEAFF

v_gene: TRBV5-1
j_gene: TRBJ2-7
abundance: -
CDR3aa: CASSLAGTSNYEQYF